Below, one T cell receptor (beta chain) is given with its context. Measured with immunoSEQ multiplex PCR; TCRdb has only the in-frame clones, and not every one. This sample has some 70,000 clones, with roughly nine tenths found just once. V lost 8 bases, J lost 3 bases, and 1 base stayed unmatched. CDR1 and CDR2 from the germline V gene are LGHDT and YNNKEL (reference sequence). The CDR3 spans 13 residues. These data belong to a study of blood T cell repertoires in COVID-19. Looking at the study overall: The origin of the acute and convalescent COVID-19 samples was the United States, Italy and Spain.

This TCR derives from a man between 35 and 55 years old with COVID-19, enrolled during active disease. The specimen was peripheral blood. This rearrangement joins TRBV3-1 (or the pseudogene TRBV3-2) to TRBJ2-2; 9 bases line up with TRBD1. The CDR3 sequence: CASRDRDTGELFF. The CDR3 DNA reads TGTGCCAGCCGGGACAGGGACACCGGGGAGCTGTTTTTT.